The 17 T cell receptor beta chains given below trace back to one sample, sequenced in a study of control samples from healthy donors and cancer patients. Sequencing was performed with immunoSEQ multiplex PCR; in TCRdb, only in-frame clones are kept and a portion is missing. The data show some 120,000 clones, with roughly 91% seen just once and 7% to 10% held by the top ten. Sequenced sample: blood. The receptors derive from a man aged 40-49 years in good health.

The chain couples TRBV7-6 to TRBJ1-4, with D tentatively TRBD1 (5 bases). Trimming left V 0 bases short and J 0 bases short, with 8 bases between. The CDR3 sequence is 16 residues long. Germline-derived CDR1 and CDR2 are SGHVS and FNYEAQ. The CDR3 DNA is TGTGCCAGCAGCTTAGCGGGGGTTGCAACTAATGAAAAACTGTTTTTT. Translated: CASSLAGVATNEKLFF.

A remark on this clone: This specimen includes other DNA sequences encoding the same CDR3. The rearrangement uses TRBV5-1 and TRBJ2-1; the match to TRBD2 covers 9 bases. V was pared by 4 bases and J by 8 bases, with 13 bases of the junction left unmatched. The CDR3 is 16 amino acids. Per germline, CDR1 SGHRS and CDR2 YFSETQ. CDR3 loop: CASSPLAGGGHYEQFF. The CDR3 region has the DNA TGCGCCAGCAGCCCTCTGGCGGGGGGGGGCCACTATGAGCAGTTCTTC. Full variable domain (missing parts from reference TRBV5-1 and TRBJ2-1): KAGVTQTPRYLIKTRGQQVTLSCSPISGHRSVSWYQQTPGQGLQFLFEYFSETQRNKGNFPGRFSGRQFSNSRSEMNVSTLELGDSALYLCASSPLAGGGHYEQFFGPGTRLTVL.

The chain uses TRBV25-1 and TRBJ2-1, with 8 bases fitting TRBD1. The CDR3 loop spans 16 amino acids. Looked up from germline, CDR1 is MGHDK and CDR2 is SYGVNS. Trimming at V came to 11 bases and at J to 2 bases, leaving 14 bases not matched to a gene. The CDR3 loop is CASERDRDRPYNEQFF. The CDR3 DNA sequence: TGTGCCTCCGAGAGGGACCGGGACAGGCCCTACAATGAGCAGTTCTTC.

The J gene is TRBJ2-1, the V gene TRBV5-8; 7 bases fit TRBD1. Germline assignment: CDR1 SGHTS and CDR2 YDEGEE. This CDR3 is built from 15 residues. V lost 3 bases and J lost 9; bases outside the gene matches: 12. The CDR3 DNA reads TGTGCCAGCAGCTCCGACAGGGTACCTGGGGGTGAGCAGTTCTTC. This encodes CASSSDRVPGGEQFF.

The chain recombines TRBV3-1 (or the pseudogene TRBV3-2) with TRBJ2-2, with 12 bases matching TRBD1. The length of the CDR3 is 17 residues. Germline CDR1 and CDR2: LGHDT and YNNKEL (reference sequence). With V trimmed by 5 bases and J by 0 bases, 4 bases remained unmatched. This CDR3 reads CASSTGTGGANTGELFF. The CDR3 nucleotides are TGTGCCAGCAGCACCGGGACAGGGGGCGCGAACACCGGGGAGCTGTTTTTT.

The chain combines TRBV29-1 with TRBJ1-2; 10 positions agree with TRBD1. Trimming at V came to 1 base and at J to 7 bases, leaving 3 bases not matched to a gene. CDR3 length: 13 residues. CDR1 and CDR2 from the germline V gene are SQVTM and ANQGSEA. In DNA form, the CDR3 reads TGCAGCGTTGAAGTTAGGACAGGGGGTGGCTACACCTTC. Protein sequence: CSVEVRTGGGYTF.

This clone was counted ten times or more. This sequence joins TRBV27 and TRBJ2-2; the D gene is possibly TRBD2 (6 bases). The CDR3 has 16 residues. Trimming shortened V by 7 bases and J by 0 bases, and 15 bases separated the two germline ends. In germline, CDR1 is MNHEY, CDR2 SMNVEV (reference sequence). CDR3 sequence: CASNPGRVTNTGELFF. The DNA of the CDR3 is TGTGCCAGCAATCCCGGGAGAGTGACGAACACCGGGGAGCTGTTTTTT.

The chain carries TRBV5-5 and TRBJ1-6; 7 bases line up with TRBD1. V gave up 4 bases and J gave up 5 bases; unmatched junction bases: 9. Germline V gives CDR1 SGHKS, CDR2 YYEKEE (reference sequence). The CDR3 sequence is 16 residues long. CDR3 sequence (DNA): TGTGCCAGCAGCGGACTACAGGGGAGGGATAATTCACCCCTCCACTTT. This sequence encodes CASSGLQGRDNSPLHF.

The CDR3 DNA is TGTGCCTGGAGCCAAGGACAGGGTGGGGCCGGGGAGCTGTTTTTT. It specifies CAWSQGQGGAGELFF. The rearrangement uses TRBV30 and TRBJ2-2, with 8 bases identical to TRBD1. V trimming: 3 bases; J trimming: 6 bases; junction bases outside the gene matches: 9. This CDR3 has 15 residues. Germline V CDR1 and CDR2: GTSNPN, SVGIG (reference sequence).

The CDR3 bases are TGTGCCTGGAGTGCCACCTCGGCCGGCTATGGCTACACCTTC. This sequence encodes CAWSATSAGYGYTF. The chain uses TRBV30 and TRBJ1-2, with no clear D. CDR1 is GTSNPN, CDR2 SVGIG, per germline (reference sequence). CDR3 length: 14 amino acids. V was clipped by 1 base and J by 4 bases, with 13 bases between them. The full variable domain, rest sourced from reference TRBV30 and TRBJ1-2, is SQTIHQWPATLVQPVGSPLSLECTVEGTSNPNLYWYRQAAGRGLQLLFYSVGIGQISSEVPQNLSASRPQDRQFILSSKKLLLSDSGFYLCAWSATSAGYGYTFGSGTRLTVV.

The chain has TRBV7-8 and TRBJ2-2; 12 bases are shared with TRBD1. The CDR3 is 19 amino acids. Germline lookup yields CDR1 SGHVS and CDR2 FQNEAQ. The V segment lost 2 bases and the J segment 4 bases; nucleotides outside the gene matches: 11. The CDR3 nucleotides are TGTGCCAGCAGCTTATGGGGACAGGGGGCGCCGCGTGGCACCGGGGAGCTGTTTTTT. This codes for CASSLWGQGAPRGTGELFF.

The gene calls are TRBV30 and TRBJ2-7; 10 positions match TRBD1. The CDR3 runs to 15 residues. The germline V gene encodes CDR1 GTSNPN and CDR2 SVGIG (reference sequence). V shed 1 base and J 3 bases; nucleotides not matched to a gene: 6. The CDR3 loop is CAWSAGTGVRYEQYF. In DNA form, the CDR3 reads TGTGCCTGGAGTGCAGGGACAGGGGTTCGCTACGAGCAGTACTTC.

This chain uses TRBV11-3 with TRBJ1-1; no clear D gene. V lost 1 base and J 1 base, leaving 13 bases between the germline ends. The CDR3 is 16 amino acids. Per germline, CDR1 SGHNT and CDR2 YENEEA. CDR3 DNA: TGTGCCAGCAGCTTAGGAGGCTCAGTAGGGAACACTGAAGCTTTCTTT. It codes for CASSLGGSVGNTEAFF.

The chain uses TRBV3-1 (or the pseudogene TRBV3-2) and TRBJ2-2; 8 bases match TRBD1. Germline V CDR1 and CDR2: LGHDT, YNNKEL (reference sequence). CDR3 size: 15 residues. Germline trimming cut 6 bases from V and 0 bases from J; bases unmatched to any gene: 3. The CDR3 nucleotides read TGTGCCAGCAGACCGACAGGGGCGAACACCGGGGAGCTGTTTTTT. Protein product: CASRPTGANTGELFF.

This clone appeared once. This chain connects TRBV4-1 to TRBJ1-4; 8 bases are a match to TRBD1. V was clipped by 4 bases and J by 14 bases; unmatched bases: 9. The CDR3 is 13 residues long. Germline loops: CDR1 MGHRA, CDR2 YSYEKL. The CDR3 protein is CASSPGTGLRLFF. The CDR3 bases are TGCGCCAGCAGCCCAGGGACAGGTCTTCGGCTGTTTTTT.

The chain joins TRBV4-1 to TRBJ1-2, with D possibly TRBD1 on 6 matching bases. The CDR3 runs to 17 residues. The germline CDR1 and CDR2 sequences are MGHRA and YSYEKL. V lost 0 bases, J lost 1 base, and 15 bases lay in between. CDR3 in DNA: TGCGCCAGCAGCCAAGATACCCTACAGGGTTTTAACTATGGCTACACCTTC. Its translation: CASSQDTLQGFNYGYTF.

V and J are TRBV7-8 and TRBJ1-2, with 7 bases aligning to TRBD1. Germline V CDR1 and CDR2: SGHVS, FQNEAQ. CDR3 size: 18 residues. V was pared by 1 base and J by 5 bases, with 16 bases of the junction left unmatched. CDR3 residues: CASSLGSGTEAPLYGYTF. DNA of the CDR3: TGTGCCAGCAGCTTAGGTTCCGGGACAGAAGCCCCTCTATATGGCTACACCTTC.